These 23 T cell receptor beta chains were all obtained from the same sample, sequenced in a study of blood T cells in healthy people across ages. Using a J-beta primer mix together with a sample-barcoded 5' primer, a second PCR was run for roughly 7 to 11 cycles. From the 5' RACE reads, TCRdb called clonotypes with MiXCR, one entry per CDR3 protein. This sample yields 1.5 million to 2 million distinct CDR3 sequences, of which approximately 50% are seen a single time; approximately 2% belongs to the top ten. The sequenced sample consisted of blood. These receptors all stem from a woman aged 40 to 50 in good health.

Turning to this clonotype: A much larger clone is a single base away; this may be a read error. The chain is built from TRBV6-5 and TRBJ1-1; 8 bases are a match to TRBD1. The CDR3 sequence is 14 residues long. The V segment lost 4 bases and the J segment 1 base; nucleotides outside the gene matches: 2. Germline CDR1 is MNHEY and CDR2 is SVGAGI. This chain's CDR3 is CASSCGTGNTEAFF. Written as DNA, the CDR3 is TGTGCCAGCAGTTGCGGGACAGGGAACACTGAAGCTTTCTTT.

Only a few counts were recorded for this clonotype. The chain combines TRBV7-3 with TRBJ2-3, with unresolved D. The V end was cut by 5 bases, the J end by 2 bases, with 11 bases between. Looked up from germline, CDR1 is SGHTA and CDR2 is FQGTGA. The CDR3 contains 14 residues. CDR3 region: CASSPGRYTDTQYF. The CDR3 region has the DNA TGTGCCAGCAGCCCTGGACGTTACACAGATACGCAGTATTTT.

Concerning this clonotype itself: The junction shows a germline mismatch at one end, possibly a read error. The rearrangement uses TRBV4-1 and TRBJ2-3; D possibly corresponds to TRBD2 (5 bases). The CDR3 is 15 amino acids. In germline, CDR1 is MGHRA, CDR2 YSYEKL. The CDR3 nucleotides read TGCGCCAGCAGCCCATTCGGGCGGGTCACAGATACGAAGTATTTT. Its translation is CASSPFGRVTDTKYF.

This chain connects TRBV28 to TRBJ2-1, with D possibly matching TRBD1 (6 bases). Trimming took 3 bases from V and 9 from J, leaving 24 bases between them. Germline CDR1 reads MDHEN; CDR2 reads SYDVKM. CDR3 length equals 17 residues. CDR3 loop: CASSFPLRAGERFEQFF. CDR3 DNA: TGTGCCAGCAGTTTTCCCCTGCGGGCAGGGGAAAGGTTTGAGCAGTTCTTC.

Turning to this clonotype: The DNA is omitted, as the CDR3 cannot be located on it reliably, and the CDR3 follows TCRdb's listing. The chain links TRBV7-2 to TRBJ2-4; TRBD1 is taken as the D call from the table, unchecked against the DNA. The CDR3 is 16 amino acids long, termini counted. Per the germline V gene, CDR1 is SGHTA and CDR2 is FQGNSA. The CDR3 loop reads CASSLVGQGISNELYF.

This clonotype was seen only a few times. The chain links TRBV7-2 to TRBJ1-2; possible D gene TRBD1, 5 bases. CDR1 SGHTA and CDR2 FQGNSA come from the germline V gene. V lost 2 bases and J 7 bases, leaving 11 bases between the germline ends. The CDR3 contains 13 residues. In DNA, the CDR3 is TGTGCCAGCAGCTTATGGGTGGGGGGTGGCTACACCTTC. It encodes CASSLWVGGGYTF. Full variable domain (remainder filled in from reference TRBV7-2 and TRBJ1-2): GAGVSQSPSNKVTEKGKDVELRCDPISGHTALYWYRQSLGQGLEFLIYFQGNSAPDKSGLPSDRFSAERTGGSVSTLTIQRTQQEDSAVYLCASSLWVGGGYTFGSGTRLTVV.

This clonotype was counted many times. J is TRBJ2-3 and V is TRBV5-1; D could derive from TRBD1 or TRBD2 (5 bases each). Per the germline V gene, CDR1 is SGHRS and CDR2 is YFSETQ. Trimming shortened V by 0 bases and J by 1 base, and 9 bases separated the two germline ends. This CDR3 is built from 15 residues. CDR3 sequence reads: CASSLAGSGTDTQYF. The CDR3 DNA is TGCGCCAGCAGCTTGGCAGGGAGCGGCACAGATACGCAGTATTTT.

The chain couples TRBV6-1 to TRBJ2-7; 8 bases agree with TRBD1. The CDR3 has 17 residues. Germline V lookup: CDR1 MNHNS, CDR2 SASEGT. Germline trimming cut 6 bases from V and 4 bases from J; bases unmatched to any gene: 17. The CDR3 sequence is CASSHILGQANHYEQYF. Here the CDR3 DNA reads TGTGCCAGCAGCCACATTTTGGGACAGGCGAACCATTACGAGCAGTACTTC.

The V gene is TRBV28, the J gene TRBJ2-1; no clear D. Germline CDR1 and CDR2: MDHEN and SYDVKM. Trimming pared 1 base from V and 8 bases from J, leaving 9 bases between. The CDR3 loop spans 13 amino acids. The CDR3 coding sequence is TGTGCCAGCAGTTTATTCCCTTACCATGAGCAGTTCTTC. Protein: CASSLFPYHEQFF. Combining the CDR3 with reference TRBV28 and TRBJ2-1 gives the whole variable domain DVKVTQSSRYLVKRTGEKVFLECVQDMDHENMFWYRQDPGLGLRLIYFSYDVKMKEKGDIPEGYSVSREKKERFSLILESASTNQTSMYLCASSLFPYHEQFFGPGTRLTVL.

The genes are TRBV6-1 and TRBJ2-1; 8 positions agree with TRBD1. The V gene end was trimmed by 1 base and the J gene end by 7 bases; junction bases not matched to a gene: 6. Germline values: CDR1 MNHNS, CDR2 SASEGT. The CDR3 has 15 residues. In DNA, the CDR3 is TGTGCCAGCAGTGAAGACACAGGGGGGTTAAATGAGCAGTTCTTC. This gives the protein CASSEDTGGLNEQFF.

J is TRBJ2-1 and V is TRBV7-2; 7 positions agree with TRBD1. Germline assignment: CDR1 SGHTA and CDR2 FQGNSA. V trimming: 4 bases; J trimming: 13 bases; junction bases outside the gene matches: 7. The CDR3 covers 12 residues. The CDR3 region has the DNA TGTGCCAGCAGCTCCCGACAGGGCCCCCAGTTCTTC. It encodes CASSSRQGPQFF.

The genes are TRBV6-1 and TRBJ2-4, with TRBD1 matching 7 bases. CDR3 length: 18 residues. The V segment lost 2 bases and the J segment 2 bases; nucleotides outside the gene matches: 12. The V gene's germline CDR1 is MNHNS and CDR2 SASEGT. The CDR3 reads CASSERTTGIGSKNIQYF. The CDR3 nucleotides are TGTGCCAGCAGTGAACGTACGACAGGGATTGGGTCCAAAAACATTCAGTACTTC.

This chain links TRBV25-1 with TRBJ1-2, with 10 bases aligning to TRBD1. CDR3 size: 13 residues. J gave up 11 bases and V 4 bases, and 7 bases lay outside the gene matches. The germline gives CDR1 MGHDK, CDR2 SYGVNS. CDR3 region: CASSVSTGGLYTF. CDR3 in DNA: TGTGCCAGCAGTGTATCGACAGGGGGCCTATACACCTTC.

This rearrangement joins TRBV4-3 to TRBJ2-5; D possibly matches TRBD1 or TRBD2 (5 bases each). V lost 0 bases and J 5 bases, leaving 10 bases between the germline ends. The CDR3 sequence is 14 residues long. CDR1 is LGHNA and CDR2 is YSLEER in the germline V gene. The CDR3 sequence: CASSQDRGVETQYF. The CDR3 nucleotides read TGCGCCAGCAGCCAAGATAGAGGGGTGGAGACCCAGTACTTC.

V usage is TRBV29-1 and J usage is TRBJ2-1; D is perhaps TRBD1 (6 bases). Germline CDR1 reads SQVTM; CDR2 reads ANQGSEA. This CDR3 is built from 13 residues. The V and J ends lost 4 bases and 8 bases respectively, with 15 bases between them. For the CDR3, the DNA is TGCAGCGTTGGACAGGTCTTAGTCGATGAGCAGTTCTTC. Translation: CSVGQVLVDEQFF.

This clonotype was recorded many times. The chain couples TRBV7-9 to TRBJ2-7, with 8 bases matching TRBD2. In germline, CDR1 is SEHNR, CDR2 FQNEAQ (reference sequence). V dropped 7 bases and J dropped 0; count of bases not matched to a gene: 2. This CDR3 has 13 residues. The CDR3 nucleotides read TGTGCCAGCACCACTAGCGGCTCCTACGAGCAGTACTTC. It yields the protein CASTTSGSYEQYF.

The chain has TRBV19 and TRBJ2-1, with TRBD2 matching 7 bases. Losses at the gene ends were 3 bases for V and 6 bases for J; bases not matched to a gene: 5. This CDR3 region has 14 residues. CDR1 and CDR2 from the germline V gene are LNHDA and SQIVND (reference sequence). CDR3 protein: CASSMGGLPNEQFF. The CDR3, as DNA: TGTGCCAGTAGTATGGGAGGGTTACCCAATGAGCAGTTCTTC.

The genes are TRBV7-9 and TRBJ2-5; 12 positions agree with TRBD1. Per germline, CDR1 SEHNR and CDR2 FQNEAQ (reference sequence). CDR3 size: 16 residues. V lost 5 bases, J lost 5 bases, and 9 bases stayed unmatched. The CDR3 DNA is TGTGCCAGCAGCCCAACCGGGACAGGGGGCGGTGAGACCCAGTACTTC. It yields the protein CASSPTGTGGGETQYF.

This clonotype was recorded once. The DNA of the CDR3 is TGTGCCAGTAGGATTGCCGGGACGAACCAAGAGACCCAGTACTTC. The encoded protein is CASRIAGTNQETQYF. V gene TRBV7-9 combines with J gene TRBJ2-5; D assignment may be TRBD1 or TRBD2 (5 bases each). Germline CDR1 is SEHNR and CDR2 is FQNEAQ (reference sequence). V was cut by 9 bases and J by 0 bases, with 17 bases left in between. The length of the CDR3 is 15 residues.

The genes are TRBV6-1 and TRBJ2-6; perhaps TRBD1 as D (6 bases). From germline, CDR1 is MNHNS and CDR2 SASEGT. CDR3 length: 17 amino acids. Between the trimmed V and J ends, which lost 6 bases and 4 bases, there was a span of 19 bases. The CDR3 sequence is CASRPLLDSSGANVLTF. As DNA, the CDR3 is TGTGCCAGCAGGCCACTATTGGACAGTTCAGGGGCCAACGTCCTGACTTTC.

This clonotype has ten or more counts. The chain's CDR3 is CASSYSEYNEQFF. The CDR3 region has the DNA TGTGCCAGCAGTTACTCTGAGTACAATGAGCAGTTCTTC. J is TRBJ2-1 and V is TRBV6-5; no definite D call. Germline V gene sequence: CDR1 MNHEY, CDR2 SVGAGI. Trimming left V 0 bases short and J 4 bases short, with 4 bases between. The length of the CDR3 is 13 residues.

Only a few counts were recorded for this clonotype. This chain connects TRBV27 to TRBJ2-7; 16 positions match TRBD2. The J call is doubtful: the DNA matches TRBJ2-5 better. Germline CDR1 reads MNHEY; CDR2 reads SMNVEV (reference sequence). CDR3 length: 19 amino acids. The CDR3 DNA is TGTGCCAGCAGTTTATCGGGACTAGCGGGGGGGCCTACCCGGGAGACCCAGTACTTC. This gives the protein CASSLSGLAGGPTRETQYF.

For this clonotype: At one boundary the junction diverges from the germline segment, which might be a read error. The V gene is TRBV7-2, the J gene TRBJ2-1, with D possibly matching TRBD2 (5 bases). This CDR3 has 13 residues. Germline-derived CDR1 and CDR2 are SGHTA and FQGNSA. The DNA of the CDR3 is TGTGCCTGCAGCTCCCCGTTGGACTGGTTGCAGTTCTTC. As protein: CACSSPLDWLQFF.